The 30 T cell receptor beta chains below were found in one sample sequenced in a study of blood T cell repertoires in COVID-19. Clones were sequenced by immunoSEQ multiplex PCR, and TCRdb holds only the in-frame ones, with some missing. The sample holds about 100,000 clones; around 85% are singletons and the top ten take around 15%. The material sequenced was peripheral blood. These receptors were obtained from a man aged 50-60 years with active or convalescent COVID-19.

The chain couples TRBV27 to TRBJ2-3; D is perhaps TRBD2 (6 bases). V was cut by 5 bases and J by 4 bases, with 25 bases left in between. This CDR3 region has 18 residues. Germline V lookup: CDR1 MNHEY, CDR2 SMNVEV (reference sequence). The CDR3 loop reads CASSRFPSRRDPADTQYF. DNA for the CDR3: TGTGCCAGCAGTCGCTTCCCGTCCAGGAGGGACCCGGCAGATACGCAGTATTTT.

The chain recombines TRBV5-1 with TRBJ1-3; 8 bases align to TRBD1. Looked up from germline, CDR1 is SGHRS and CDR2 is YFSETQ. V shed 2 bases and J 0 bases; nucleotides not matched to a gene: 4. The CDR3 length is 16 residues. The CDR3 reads CASSLGQGGSGNTIYF. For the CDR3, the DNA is TGCGCCAGCAGCTTAGGACAGGGCGGCTCTGGAAACACCATATATTTT. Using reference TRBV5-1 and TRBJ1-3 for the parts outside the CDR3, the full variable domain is KAGVTQTPRYLIKTRGQQVTLSCSPISGHRSVSWYQQTPGQGLQFLFEYFSETQRNKGNFPGRFSGRQFSNSRSEMNVSTLELGDSALYLCASSLGQGGSGNTIYFGEGSWLTVV.

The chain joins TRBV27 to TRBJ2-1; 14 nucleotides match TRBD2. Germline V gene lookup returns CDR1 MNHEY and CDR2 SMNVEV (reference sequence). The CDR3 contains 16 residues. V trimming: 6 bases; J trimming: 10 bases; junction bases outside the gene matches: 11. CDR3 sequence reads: CASSLPGLAGVREQFF. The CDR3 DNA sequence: TGTGCCAGCAGCCTCCCGGGACTAGCGGGAGTTAGGGAGCAGTTCTTC.

The CDR3 region has the DNA TGTGCCAGCAGTCTGGGACAGAACACTGAAGCTTTCTTT. It codes for CASSLGQNTEAFF. The chain is built from TRBV12-3 or TRBV12-4 and TRBJ1-1; TRBD1 is a possible D gene (6 bases). This CDR3 comprises 13 residues. The germline V and J ends were trimmed by 5 bases and 1 base, with 8 bases remaining between them.

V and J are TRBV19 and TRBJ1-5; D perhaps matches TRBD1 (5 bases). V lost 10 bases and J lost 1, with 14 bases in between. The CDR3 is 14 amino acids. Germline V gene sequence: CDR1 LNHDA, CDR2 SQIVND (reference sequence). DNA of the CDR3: TGTGCCACTACGGGAGGGACGAGCAATCAGCCCCAGCATTTT. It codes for CATTGGTSNQPQHF.

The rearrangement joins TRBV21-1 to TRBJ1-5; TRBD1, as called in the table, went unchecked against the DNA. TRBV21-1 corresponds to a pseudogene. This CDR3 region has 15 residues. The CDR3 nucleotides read TGTGCCAGCAGCAAAGGGAAGACAGCTGATCAGCCCCAGCATTTT. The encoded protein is CASSKGKTADQPQHF.

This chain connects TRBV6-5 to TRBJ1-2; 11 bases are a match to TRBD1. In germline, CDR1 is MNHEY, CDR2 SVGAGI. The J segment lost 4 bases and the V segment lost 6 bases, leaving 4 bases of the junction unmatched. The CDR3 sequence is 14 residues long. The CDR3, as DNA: TGTGCCAGCAGGCCGGGACAGGGGGTCTATGGCTACACCTTC. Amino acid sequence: CASRPGQGVYGYTF.

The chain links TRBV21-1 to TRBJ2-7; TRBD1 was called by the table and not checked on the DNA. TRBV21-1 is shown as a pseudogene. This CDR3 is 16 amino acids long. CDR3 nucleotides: TGTGCCAGCAGCAAAGTGTTCCGGGACAGTCACTACGAGCAGTACTTC. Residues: CASSKVFRDSHYEQYF.

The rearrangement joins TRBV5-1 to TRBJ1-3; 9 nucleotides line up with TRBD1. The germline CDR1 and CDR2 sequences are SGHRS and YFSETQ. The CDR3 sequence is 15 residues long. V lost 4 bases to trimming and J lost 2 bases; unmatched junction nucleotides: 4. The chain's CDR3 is CASSTGQGTGNTIYF. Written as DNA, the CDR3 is TGCGCCAGCAGCACGGGACAGGGAACTGGAAACACCATATATTTT.

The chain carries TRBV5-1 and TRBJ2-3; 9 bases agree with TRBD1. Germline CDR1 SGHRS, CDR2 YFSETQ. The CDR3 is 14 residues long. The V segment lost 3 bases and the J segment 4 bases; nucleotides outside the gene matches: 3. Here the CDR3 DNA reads TGCGCCAGCAGCTCGGGACAGGGATCAGATACGCAGTATTTT. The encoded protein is CASSSGQGSDTQYF.

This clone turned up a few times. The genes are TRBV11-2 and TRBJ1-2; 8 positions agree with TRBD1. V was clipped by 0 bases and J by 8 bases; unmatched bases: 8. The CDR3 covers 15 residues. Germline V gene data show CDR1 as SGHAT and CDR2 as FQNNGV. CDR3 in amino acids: CASSLDPQGAAGYTF. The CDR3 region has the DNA TGTGCCAGCAGCTTAGACCCTCAGGGGGCGGCGGGCTACACCTTC.

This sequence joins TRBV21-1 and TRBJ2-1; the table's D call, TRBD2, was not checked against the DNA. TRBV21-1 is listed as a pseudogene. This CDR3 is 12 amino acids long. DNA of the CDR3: TGTGCCAGCAGCAAAACGGGGACTATGGAGTTCTTC. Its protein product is CASSKTGTMEFF.

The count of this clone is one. The CDR3 is CASSQDYEATNEKLFF. CDR3 coding DNA: TGTGCCAGTAGTCAGGACTATGAGGCAACTAATGAAAAACTGTTTTTT. The chain has TRBV19 and TRBJ1-4; D is unclear. Trimming pared 5 bases from V and 0 bases from J, leaving 13 bases between. The V gene's germline CDR1 is LNHDA and CDR2 SQIVND (reference sequence). This CDR3 comprises 16 residues.

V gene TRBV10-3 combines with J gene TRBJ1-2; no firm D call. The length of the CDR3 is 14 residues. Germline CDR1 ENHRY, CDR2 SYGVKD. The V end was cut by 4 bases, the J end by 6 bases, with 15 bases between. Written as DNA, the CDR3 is TGTGCCATCAGTGGGACCGGCGGGGAGCATGGCTACACCTTC. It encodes CAISGTGGEHGYTF.

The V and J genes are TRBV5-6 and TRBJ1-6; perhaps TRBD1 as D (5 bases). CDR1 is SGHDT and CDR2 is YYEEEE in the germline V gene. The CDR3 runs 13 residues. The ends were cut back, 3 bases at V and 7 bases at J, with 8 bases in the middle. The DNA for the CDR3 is TGTGCCAGCAGCTGGGGGGACAATTCACCCCTCCACTTT. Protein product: CASSWGDNSPLHF.

CDR3 sequence reads: CASRPAGLVSGELFF. As DNA, the CDR3 is TGTGCCAGCAGACCAGCGGGGCTCGTTTCCGGGGAGCTGTTTTTT. The V call is TRBV6-5, the J call TRBJ2-2, with TRBD2 matching 7 bases. The CDR3 sequence is 15 residues long. Germline V gene sequence: CDR1 MNHEY, CDR2 SVGAGI. After removal of 6 bases from V and 6 bases from J, the junction contained 10 bases not matched to a gene.

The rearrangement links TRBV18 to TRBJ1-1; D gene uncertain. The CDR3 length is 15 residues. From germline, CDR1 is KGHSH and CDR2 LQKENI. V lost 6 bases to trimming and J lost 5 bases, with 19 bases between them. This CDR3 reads CASSLGPLVGTEAFF. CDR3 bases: TGTGCCAGCTCTCTTGGCCCACTGGTCGGGACTGAAGCTTTCTTT. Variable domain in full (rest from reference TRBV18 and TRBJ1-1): NAGVMQNPRHLVRRRGQEARLRCSPMKGHSHVYWYRQLPEEGLKFMVYLQKENIIDESGMPKERFSAEFPKEGPSILRIQQVVRGDSAAYFCASSLGPLVGTEAFFGQGTRLTVV.

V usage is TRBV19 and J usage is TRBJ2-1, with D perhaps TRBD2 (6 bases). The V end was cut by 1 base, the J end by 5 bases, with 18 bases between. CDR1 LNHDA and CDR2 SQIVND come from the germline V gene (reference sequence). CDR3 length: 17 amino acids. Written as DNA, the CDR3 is TGTGCCAGTAGTATAGGCCCAGGGCAGGTAGCGGACAATGAGCAGTTCTTC. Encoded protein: CASSIGPGQVADNEQFF.

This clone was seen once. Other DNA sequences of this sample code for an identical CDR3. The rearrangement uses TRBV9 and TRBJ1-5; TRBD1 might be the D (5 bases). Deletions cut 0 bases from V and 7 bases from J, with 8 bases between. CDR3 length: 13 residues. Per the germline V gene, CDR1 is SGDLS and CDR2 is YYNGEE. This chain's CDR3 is CASSVVPGQPQHF. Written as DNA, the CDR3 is TGTGCCAGCAGCGTAGTCCCAGGGCAGCCCCAGCATTTT.

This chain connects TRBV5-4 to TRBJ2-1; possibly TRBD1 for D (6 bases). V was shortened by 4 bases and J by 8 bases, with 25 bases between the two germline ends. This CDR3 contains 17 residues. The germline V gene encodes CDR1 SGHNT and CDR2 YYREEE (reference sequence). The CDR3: CASSPAPGDHWGDEQFF. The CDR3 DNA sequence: TGTGCCAGCAGCCCGGCGCCAGGGGACCATTGGGGCGATGAGCAGTTCTTC.

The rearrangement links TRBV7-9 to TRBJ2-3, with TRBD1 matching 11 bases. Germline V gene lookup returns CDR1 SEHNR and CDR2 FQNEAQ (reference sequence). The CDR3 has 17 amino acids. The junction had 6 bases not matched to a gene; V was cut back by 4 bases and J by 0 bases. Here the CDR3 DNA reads TGTGCCAGCAGCTCTCCCGGGACAGGGGGTAGCACAGATACGCAGTATTTT. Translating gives CASSSPGTGGSTDTQYF.

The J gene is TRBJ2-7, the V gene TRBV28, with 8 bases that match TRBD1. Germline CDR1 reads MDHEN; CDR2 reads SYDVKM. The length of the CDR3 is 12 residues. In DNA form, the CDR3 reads TGTGCATCGGGACAGGTGGGGTACGAGCAGTACTTC. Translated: CASGQVGYEQYF.

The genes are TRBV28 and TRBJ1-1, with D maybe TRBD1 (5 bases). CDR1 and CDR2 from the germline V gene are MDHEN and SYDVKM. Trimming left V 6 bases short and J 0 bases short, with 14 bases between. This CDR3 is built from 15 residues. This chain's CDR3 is CASRSGDYMNTEAFF. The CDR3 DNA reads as TGTGCCAGCAGGTCGGGGGATTATATGAACACTGAAGCTTTCTTT.

Here the CDR3 DNA reads TGTGCCAGCAGCCTCGGGGCAGGGGGCAACGAGCAGTACTTC. It is translated as CASSLGAGGNEQYF. The V and J genes are TRBV7-9 and TRBJ2-7; 8 nucleotides agree with TRBD1. V lost 5 bases and J lost 5; bases outside the gene matches: 8. Germline lookup yields CDR1 SEHNR and CDR2 FQNEAQ (reference sequence). The CDR3 runs 14 residues.

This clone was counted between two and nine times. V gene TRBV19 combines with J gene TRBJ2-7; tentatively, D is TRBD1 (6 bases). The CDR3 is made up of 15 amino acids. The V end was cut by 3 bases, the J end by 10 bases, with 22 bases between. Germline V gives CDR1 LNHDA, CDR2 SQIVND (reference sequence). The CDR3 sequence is CASSIGLGADERQYF. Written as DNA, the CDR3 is TGTGCCAGTAGTATCGGGTTGGGGGCCGATGAGAGACAGTACTTC.

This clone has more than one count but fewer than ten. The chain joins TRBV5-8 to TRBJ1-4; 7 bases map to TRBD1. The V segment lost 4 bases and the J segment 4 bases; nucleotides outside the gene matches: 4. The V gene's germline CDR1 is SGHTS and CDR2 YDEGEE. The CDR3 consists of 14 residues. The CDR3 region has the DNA TGTGCCAGCAGCAGGGACAGCGGTAATGAAAAACTGTTTTTT. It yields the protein CASSRDSGNEKLFF.

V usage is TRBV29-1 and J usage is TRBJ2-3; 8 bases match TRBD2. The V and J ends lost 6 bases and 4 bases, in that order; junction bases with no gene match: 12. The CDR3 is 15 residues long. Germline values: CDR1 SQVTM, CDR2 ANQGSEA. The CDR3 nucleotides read TGCAGCGTGGGCCCCCCGGGGGGGGTCGCAGATACGCAGTATTTT. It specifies CSVGPPGGVADTQYF.

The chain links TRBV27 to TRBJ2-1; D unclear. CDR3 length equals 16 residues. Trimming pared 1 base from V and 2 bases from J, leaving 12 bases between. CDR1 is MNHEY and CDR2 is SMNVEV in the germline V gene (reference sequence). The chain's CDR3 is CASSLYGESAYNEQFF. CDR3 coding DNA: TGTGCCAGCAGTTTATATGGAGAGAGTGCCTACAATGAGCAGTTCTTC.

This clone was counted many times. The CDR3: CASSQEAGDYGYTF. CDR3 nucleotides: TGCGCCAGCAGCCAAGAAGCGGGGGACTATGGCTACACCTTC. This sequence joins TRBV4-1 and TRBJ1-2; D perhaps matches TRBD1 (5 bases). Trimming shortened V by 0 bases and J by 3 bases, and 8 bases separated the two germline ends. The CDR3 loop spans 14 amino acids. Germline CDR1 MGHRA, CDR2 YSYEKL.

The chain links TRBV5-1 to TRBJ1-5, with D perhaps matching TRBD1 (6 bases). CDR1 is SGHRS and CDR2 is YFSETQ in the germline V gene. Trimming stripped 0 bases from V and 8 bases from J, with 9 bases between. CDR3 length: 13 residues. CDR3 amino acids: CASSLGAGEPQHF. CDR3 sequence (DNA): TGCGCCAGCAGCTTGGGGGCAGGGGAGCCCCAGCATTTT.